This T cell receptor (beta chain) stems from a study of CD8+ T cells in alopecia areata. Comments on this clone: Its antigen remains unknown.

cDNA reverse transcribed from extracted RNA served as the sequencing template. Some clones are missing from TCRdb's copy, which holds only in-frame ones; the method was immunoSEQ multiplex PCR. Seen here are just over 20,000 clones, more than 60% observed once, and the top ten hold 4.5%. This CDR3 contains 14 residues. Germline CDR1 and CDR2: MNHEY and SVGAGI. Trimming removed 10 bases from V and 2 bases from J; junction bases left unmatched: 11. Study results and limitations: Sequencing of scalp samples also includes resident alphabeta T cells from normal skin. Whereas mice showed it more clearly, TCR sharing across patients was murkier, possibly because of HLA.

For a few of the biomarker-study patients, the CD4+ cells were further sorted so as to obtain CD25+CD127- cells. Researchers took lesional scalp punch biopsies and peripheral blood from people who were alopecia areata patients. CD4+ and CD8+ T cells were sorted from PBMCs stained for CD3, CD4 and CD8. This chain joins TRBV6-5 and TRBJ2-7; 7 nucleotides agree with TRBD1. This TCR derives from a human donor with alopecia areata. The sequencing sample was made of CD4+ Tregs sorted from blood. The CDR3 DNA sequence: TGTGCCACCATGAGGGGGCCCGGGGCCTACGAGCAGTACTTC. This sequence encodes CATMRGPGAYEQYF.